This TCR beta chain came from a study of blood T cell repertoires in COVID-19. This clone was seen repeatedly, ten times or more. Assay used: immunoSEQ multiplex PCR; TCRdb lists only in-frame clones, some missing. There are around 100,000 clones in the sample; 85% occur only once, and about 13% lies in the top ten. Germline V gene sequence: CDR1 MNHEY, CDR2 SVGAGI. The CDR3 is 15 amino acids. The ends lost 6 bases at V and 3 bases at J; junction bases unmatched: 11. The TCR comes from a human donor in a cohort sampled during active COVID-19. The sample taken for sequencing was peripheral blood. This rearrangement joins TRBV6-5 to TRBJ2-7; 7 bases agree with TRBD1. CDR3 sequence (DNA): TGTGCCAGCAGCCCGCCCGGGACAGCCTACTACGAGCAGTACTTC. Translating it yields CASSPPGTAYYEQYF.